This note documents a single TCR beta chain sequence. Its specificity is not known. These data belong to a study of cytomegalovirus exposure and HLA in healthy donors. General observations from the study: With high specificity and sensitivity, the classifier reportedly diagnosed cytomegalovirus status. Analyzed later, most CMV-associated TCR beta chains appeared HLA-restricted.

Germline V gives CDR1 SQVTM, CDR2 ANQGSEA. V was clipped by 3 bases and J by 10 bases, with 22 bases between them. CDR3 length: 15 amino acids. Researchers ran the PCR with 60 Vbeta and 13 Jbeta primers. Some clones are missing from TCRdb's copy, which holds only in-frame ones; the method was immunoSEQ multiplex PCR. This sample has around 150,000 clones, with 60% to 80% found just once. The sequence was collected from a man in his forties or fifties in good health and CMV-seropositive. Source material: PBMCs. The rearrangement links TRBV29-1 to TRBJ2-1; D perhaps matches TRBD2 (5 bases). In DNA form, the CDR3 reads TGCAGCGTTGAGTCCTCCCTCGTGGAGTCGGGAGAGCAGTTCTTC. This translates into CSVESSLVESGEQFF.